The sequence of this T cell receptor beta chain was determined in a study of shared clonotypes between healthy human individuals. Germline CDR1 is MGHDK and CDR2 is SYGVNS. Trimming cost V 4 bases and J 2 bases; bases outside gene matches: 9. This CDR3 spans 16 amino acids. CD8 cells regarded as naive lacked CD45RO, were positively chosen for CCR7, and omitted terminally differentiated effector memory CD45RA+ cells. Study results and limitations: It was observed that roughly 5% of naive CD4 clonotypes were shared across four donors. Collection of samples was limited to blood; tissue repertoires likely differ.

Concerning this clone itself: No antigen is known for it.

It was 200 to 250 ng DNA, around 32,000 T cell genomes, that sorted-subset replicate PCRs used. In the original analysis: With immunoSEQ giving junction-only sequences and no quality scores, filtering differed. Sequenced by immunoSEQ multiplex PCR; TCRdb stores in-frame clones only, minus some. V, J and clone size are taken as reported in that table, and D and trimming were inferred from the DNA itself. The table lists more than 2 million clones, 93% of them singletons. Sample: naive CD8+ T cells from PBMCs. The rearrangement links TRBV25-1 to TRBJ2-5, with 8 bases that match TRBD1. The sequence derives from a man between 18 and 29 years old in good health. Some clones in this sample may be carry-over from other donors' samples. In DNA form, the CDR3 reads TGTGCCAGCAGTGTACACCGCCGGGACAGGCAAGAGACCCAGTACTTC. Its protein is CASSVHRRDRQETQYF.